One sample yielded the 19 T cell receptor beta chains listed below, sequenced in a study of cytomegalovirus exposure and HLA in healthy donors. Both 60 Vbeta primers and 13 Jbeta primers went into the PCR. Assay: immunoSEQ multiplex PCR; the TCRdb copy retains only in-frame clones and omits some. The sample includes about 140,000 clones. Sequencing was done on a sample of PBMCs. The receptors originated from a woman younger than 30 in good health and CMV-seronegative.

CDR3 loop: CAISEPGLAGFSYNEQFF. CDR3 DNA: TGTGCCATCAGTGAACCGGGACTAGCGGGATTCTCCTACAATGAGCAGTTCTTC. The chain recombines TRBV10-3 with TRBJ2-1, with 13 bases aligning to TRBD2. The CDR3 spans 18 residues. The germline V gene encodes CDR1 ENHRY and CDR2 SYGVKD. The V segment lost 3 bases and the J segment 0 bases; nucleotides outside the gene matches: 5.

The V call is TRBV25-1, the J call TRBJ2-2, with 8 bases identical to TRBD2. The junction had 3 bases not matched to a gene; V was cut back by 3 bases and J by 6 bases. Per the germline V gene, CDR1 is MGHDK and CDR2 is SYGVNS. CDR3 length: 14 amino acids. CDR3 protein: CASSDGRASGELFF. DNA of the CDR3: TGTGCCAGCAGTGACGGGAGGGCCTCCGGGGAGCTGTTTTTT. The full variable domain, in which reference TRBV25-1 and TRBJ2-2 provide the parts outside the CDR3, is EADIYQTPRYLVIGTGKKITLECSQTMGHDKMYWYQQDPGMELHLIHYSYGVNSTEKGDLSSESTVSRIRTEHFPLTLESARPSHTSQYLCASSDGRASGELFFGEGSRLTVL.

The genes are TRBV7-9 and TRBJ2-7; D gene ambiguous. V lost 1 base and J lost 2, with 6 bases in between. Germline V CDR1 and CDR2: SEHNR, FQNEAQ (reference sequence). The CDR3 totals 13 residues. CDR3 sequence reads: CASSLEPPYEQYF. Here the CDR3 DNA reads TGTGCCAGCAGCTTAGAGCCTCCCTACGAGCAGTACTTC.

The J gene is TRBJ1-5, the V gene TRBV7-6; TRBD1 agrees at 10 bases. The junction had 3 bases not matched to a gene; V was cut back by 6 bases and J by 7 bases. Germline V CDR1 and CDR2: SGHVS, FNYEAQ. The CDR3 is 13 residues long. CDR3 amino acids: CASSLGQGQPQHF. CDR3 bases: TGTGCCAGCAGTCTGGGACAGGGGCAGCCCCAGCATTTT. Based on the CDR3 plus reference TRBV7-6 and TRBJ1-5, the full variable domain is GAGVSQSPRYKVTKRGQDVALRCDPISGHVSLYWYRQALGQGPEFLTYFNYEAQQDKSGLPNDRFSAERPEGSISTLTIQRTEQRDSAMYRCASSLGQGQPQHFGDGTRLSIL.

The chain carries TRBV9 and TRBJ2-7, with D possibly being TRBD1 (6 bases). Trimming took off 0 bases at V and 2 bases at J, with 12 bases between the two ends. In germline, CDR1 is SGDLS, CDR2 YYNGEE. This CDR3 is built from 15 residues. CDR3 sequence (DNA): TGTGCCAGCAGCGTAGGGCAGGGGATAACCTACGAGCAGTACTTC. It translates to CASSVGQGITYEQYF. Full variable domain (missing parts from reference TRBV9 and TRBJ2-7): DSGVTQTPKHLITATGQRVTLRCSPRSGDLSVYWYQQSLDQGLQFLIQYYNGEERAKGNILERFSAQQFPDLHSELNLSSLELGDSALYFCASSVGQGITYEQYFGPGTRLTVT.

The genes are TRBV7-7 and TRBJ2-5; 10 bases match TRBD2. The better agreement between TRBJ2-7 and the DNA end casts doubt on the J call. CDR1 is SSHAT and CDR2 is FNYEAQ in the germline V gene (reference sequence). This CDR3 spans 13 amino acids. The CDR3 loop reads CASSVLAGDEQYF. The CDR3 nucleotides read TGTGCCAGCAGCGTCCTAGCGGGAGACGAGCAGTACTTC.

The rearrangement links TRBV14 to TRBJ2-1; perhaps TRBD2 as D (5 bases). This CDR3 is built from 13 residues. Germline V gene sequence: CDR1 SGHDN, CDR2 FVKESK. Deletions cut 4 bases from V and 4 bases from J, with 8 bases between. CDR3 region: CASSLDYYNEQFF. CDR3 bases: TGTGCCAGCAGCCTCGACTATTACAATGAGCAGTTCTTC.

J is TRBJ2-5 and V is TRBV5-1; 10 bases line up with TRBD1. Germline trimming cut 6 bases from V and 5 bases from J; bases unmatched to any gene: 7. Germline V gene sequence: CDR1 SGHRS, CDR2 YFSETQ. There are 14 residues in the CDR3. CDR3 sequence (DNA): TGCGCCAGCACCCCGGGGACAGGGGTGGAGACCCAGTACTTC. Its translation: CASTPGTGVETQYF.

The chain recombines TRBV6-5 with TRBJ1-3; possible D gene TRBD1, 5 bases. V dropped 5 bases and J dropped 0 bases, with 8 bases sitting between them. CDR1 is MNHEY and CDR2 is SVGAGI in the germline V gene. The CDR3 consists of 14 residues. CDR3 residues: CASSTGVSGNTIYF. Written as DNA, the CDR3 is TGTGCCAGCAGTACAGGAGTCTCTGGAAACACCATATATTTT.

V is TRBV5-1 and J is TRBJ2-4; TRBD1 agrees at 10 bases. The CDR3 extends over 15 amino acids. J lost 3 bases, V lost 4 bases, and 4 bases had no gene match. Per germline, CDR1 SGHRS and CDR2 YFSETQ. The DNA for the CDR3 is TGCGCCAGCAGCCAAAGGACAGGGGGCAAAAACATTCAGTACTTC. It codes for CASSQRTGGKNIQYF.

This chain joins TRBV7-9 and TRBJ1-2, with D unclear. This CDR3 has 13 amino acids. CDR1 is SEHNR and CDR2 is FQNEAQ in the germline V gene (reference sequence). Trimming shortened V by 3 bases and J by 2 bases, and 7 bases separated the two germline ends. CDR3 protein: CASSFLENYGYTF. The CDR3 region has the DNA TGTGCCAGCAGCTTTCTTGAGAACTATGGCTACACCTTC.

The rearrangement joins TRBV9 to TRBJ2-1; TRBD2 agrees at 7 bases. Germline values: CDR1 SGDLS, CDR2 YYNGEE. V lost 0 bases, J lost 3 bases, and 6 bases stayed unmatched. The CDR3 has 16 amino acids. The CDR3 reads CASSVASGDFYNEQFF. DNA for the CDR3: TGTGCCAGCAGCGTAGCTAGCGGAGATTTCTACAATGAGCAGTTCTTC. Full variable domain (remainder filled in from reference TRBV9 and TRBJ2-1): DSGVTQTPKHLITATGQRVTLRCSPRSGDLSVYWYQQSLDQGLQFLIQYYNGEERAKGNILERFSAQQFPDLHSELNLSSLELGDSALYFCASSVASGDFYNEQFFGPGTRLTVL.

The gene calls are TRBV28 and TRBJ1-3; weak D call: TRBD1 (5 bases). Trimming left V 2 bases short and J 0 bases short, with 11 bases between. The CDR3 is 16 amino acids. From germline, CDR1 is MDHEN and CDR2 SYDVKM. CDR3 in amino acids: CASSLQGLTSGNTIYF. The CDR3 coding sequence is TGTGCCAGCAGTTTACAGGGACTGACCTCTGGAAACACCATATATTTT.

As DNA, the CDR3 is TGTGCCACCCGGGGTAGCGGGACCTACGAGCAGTACGTC. Residues: CATRGSGTYEQYV. This chain connects TRBV6-1 to TRBJ2-7; TRBD2 agrees at 8 bases. In germline, CDR1 is MNHNS, CDR2 SASEGT. The CDR3 has 13 residues. V was clipped by 10 bases and J by 2 bases; unmatched bases: 7.

The chain joins TRBV6-1 to TRBJ1-2; 12 bases align to TRBD1. This CDR3 is built from 15 residues. Germline V gene sequence: CDR1 MNHNS, CDR2 SASEGT. V shed 6 bases and J 8 bases; nucleotides not matched to a gene: 10. CDR3 sequence (DNA): TGTGCCAGCAGCCCCAAGGGACAGGGGGCGCAAGGCTACACCTTC. Translated: CASSPKGQGAQGYTF.

The chain recombines TRBV7-3 with TRBJ2-4; D perhaps matches TRBD2 (6 bases). V was cut by 5 bases and J by 8 bases, with 10 bases left in between. The CDR3 covers 12 residues. Germline CDR1 is SGHTA and CDR2 is FQGTGA. CDR3 amino acids: CASSPPGDIQYF. CDR3 in DNA: TGTGCCAGCAGCCCCCCGGGGGACATTCAGTACTTC.

The V call is TRBV15, the J call TRBJ2-1; D unresolved. This CDR3 is built from 15 residues. Trimming pared 5 bases from V and 0 bases from J, leaving 11 bases between. Per the germline V gene, CDR1 is LNHNV and CDR2 is YYDKDF (reference sequence). DNA of the CDR3: TGTGCCACCAGCGGTTCTCCGAGCTCCTACAATGAGCAGTTCTTC. Amino acid sequence: CATSGSPSSYNEQFF.

The chain is built from TRBV19 and TRBJ1-5; 9 positions agree with TRBD1. Germline trimming cut 5 bases from V and 6 bases from J; bases unmatched to any gene: 8. This CDR3 is 15 amino acids long. CDR1 LNHDA and CDR2 SQIVND come from the germline V gene (reference sequence). The chain's CDR3 is CASSPGTGFIQPQHF. CDR3 DNA: TGTGCCAGTAGTCCCGGGACAGGGTTCATTCAGCCCCAGCATTTT.

The gene calls are TRBV5-8 and TRBJ2-7; 8 positions match TRBD1. The trim removed 4 bases at V and 4 bases at J, leaving 10 bases unmatched. This CDR3 is 15 amino acids long. CDR1 is SGHTS, CDR2 YDEGEE, per germline. The CDR3 DNA is TGTGCCAGCAGCCCGAGGGACAGGAGGAATTACGAGCAGTACGTC. Translating it yields CASSPRDRRNYEQYV.